This T cell receptor (beta chain) was obtained from a study of CD8 T cells in ankylosing spondylitis (dated by TCRdb to 2016 to 2017). Context from the whole study: The study set out to find disease-linked TCR variants by profiling T cell receptor beta repertoires in ankylosing spondylitis patients and healthy donors. Peripheral blood was sampled, and synovial fluid was additionally collected from ankylosing spondylitis patients. The full study cohort comprised about 24 ankylosing spondylitis patients and 110 or so healthy donors. Points the paper makes about the study in general: Some TCR beta motif variants had previously been reported in synovial fluid and blood of reactive arthritis patients, which suggested common disease-initiation mechanisms. The disease-linked clones were reported as significantly enriched in matched synovial fluid samples from ankylosing spondylitis patients. The disease-linked clones showed a CD8+ phenotype and occurred at relatively low frequencies in peripheral blood. A TCR beta motif made up of several highly homologous amino acid variants appeared to be characteristic of blood from ankylosing spondylitis patients.

This clonotype was seen repeatedly, ten times or more. Its binding antigen is unknown. Base qualities are not at hand, and no much larger clone is one base apart. Sequencer: Illumina HiSeq 2500. Quantitative 5'-RACE with molecular barcodes was the method used to prepare the TCR beta libraries. As for how the authors treated the data: A new computational method based on a probabilistic model of VDJ rearrangement was used to identify disease-linked TCR variants. The public reads were quality trimmed at Q25 with fastp and then assembled into clones with MiXCR by TCRdb, keeping productive beta chains. Identical CDR3 proteins give one entry, which carries the most common genes and DNA. TCRdb, not the authors, supplied the V and J calls. The sample table holds about 130,000 distinct CDR3 sequences, of which over 6.5% were seen once. Approximately 12% of the sample belongs to the ten largest clones. Trimming takes 3 bases from V and 5 bases from J, and the germline ends sit 13 bases apart. From its cysteine to its phenylalanine, the CDR3 spans 15 amino acids. The entry retains the CDR3 DNA only, 45 bases that are in frame from base 1. CDR1 and CDR2 (SEHNR, FQNEAQ) derive from the germline V gene (reference sequence).

The sequencing sample was made of blood, either unsorted or a sorted T cell fraction (not recorded which). This sequence uses TRBV7-9 and TRBJ1-4; 5 matching bases give a weak D call of TRBD1. The receptor's source is a male donor with ankylosing spondylitis or in good health (not recorded which). The CDR3 region reads CASSFFSGGNEKLFF. The bases are TGTGCCAGCAGCTTCTTTTCGGGGGGAAATGAAAAACTGTTTTTT.